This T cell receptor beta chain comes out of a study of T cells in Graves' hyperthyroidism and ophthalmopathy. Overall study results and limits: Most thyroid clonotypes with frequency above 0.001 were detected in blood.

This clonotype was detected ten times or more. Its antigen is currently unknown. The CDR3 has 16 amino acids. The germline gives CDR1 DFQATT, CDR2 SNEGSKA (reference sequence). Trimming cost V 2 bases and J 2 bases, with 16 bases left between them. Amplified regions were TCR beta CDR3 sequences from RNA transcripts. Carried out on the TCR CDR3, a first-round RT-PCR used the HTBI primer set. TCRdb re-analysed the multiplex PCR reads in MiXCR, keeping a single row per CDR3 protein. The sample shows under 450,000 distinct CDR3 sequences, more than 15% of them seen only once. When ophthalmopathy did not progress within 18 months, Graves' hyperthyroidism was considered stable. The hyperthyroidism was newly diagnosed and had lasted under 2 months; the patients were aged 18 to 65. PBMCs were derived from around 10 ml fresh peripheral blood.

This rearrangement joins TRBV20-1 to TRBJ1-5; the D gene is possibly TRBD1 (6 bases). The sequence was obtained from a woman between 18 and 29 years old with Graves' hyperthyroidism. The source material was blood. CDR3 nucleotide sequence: TGCAGTGCTAGAACCCGCAGGGGAGTAGGCAATCAGCCCCAGCATTTT. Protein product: CSARTRRGVGNQPQHF.